The present entry profiles one TCR beta chain with its context. Study processing details: For nucleated cells, counts were estimated from reference gene primer amplification. Sequencing was performed with immunoSEQ multiplex PCR; in TCRdb, only in-frame clones are kept and a portion is missing. The DNA gave D and trimming, while V, J and clone size come from that table. The data contain 20,000 to 25,000 clones, about 88% of them singletons. This specimen comes from a study of blood T cell repertoires in COVID-19. Whole-study context: Samples representing acute and convalescent COVID-19 were sourced from the United States, Italy and Spain. Sample material is recorded as cDNA or gDNA derived from T cells, B-cell-depleted T cells, or PBMCs.

The V gene's germline CDR1 is SGHTA and CDR2 FQGNSA. The CDR3 length is 15 residues. V lost 2 bases and J 6 bases, leaving 15 bases between the germline ends. This clonotype was obtained from a human donor with active COVID-19. The donor label of this sample is uncertain. The specimen sequenced was peripheral blood. The gene calls are TRBV7-2 and TRBJ2-3; maybe TRBD2 (6 bases). The CDR3 here is CASSLLPTSPDTQYF. Written as DNA, the CDR3 is TGTGCCAGCAGCTTACTTCCGACTAGTCCCGATACGCAGTATTTT.